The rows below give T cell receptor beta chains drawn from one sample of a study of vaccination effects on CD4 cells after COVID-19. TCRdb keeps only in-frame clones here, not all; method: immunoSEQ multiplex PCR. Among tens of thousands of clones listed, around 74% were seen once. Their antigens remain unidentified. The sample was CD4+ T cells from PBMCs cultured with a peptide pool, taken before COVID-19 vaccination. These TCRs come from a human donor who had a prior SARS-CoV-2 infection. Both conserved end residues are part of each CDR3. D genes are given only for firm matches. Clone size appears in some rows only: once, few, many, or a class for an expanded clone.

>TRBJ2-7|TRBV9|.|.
TGTGCCAGCAGCGTAGCTACTAGGGGAGAGCAGTACTTC
CASSVATRGEQYF
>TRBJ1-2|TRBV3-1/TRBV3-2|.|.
TGTGCCAGCAGCCAAGATTCGGGATATGGCTACACCTTC
CASSQDSGYGYTF
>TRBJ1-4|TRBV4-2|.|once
TGTGCCAGCAGCCTCAACTCAAGGAACGGGTTGACCCGACTGTTTTTT
CASSLNSRNGLTRLFF
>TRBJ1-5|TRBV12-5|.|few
TGTGCTAGTGCCCGCTGGACAACCTATAGCAATCAGCCCCAGCATTTT
CASARWTTYSNQPQHF
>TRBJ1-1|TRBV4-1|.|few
TGCGCCAGCAGCCAAGGGGGGGCAGCCATGAACACTGAAGCTTTCTTT
CASSQGGAAMNTEAFF
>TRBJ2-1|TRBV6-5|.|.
TGTGCCAGCAGTTCCCTAGGCGGAAACTACAATGAGCAGTTCTTC
CASSSLGGNYNEQFF
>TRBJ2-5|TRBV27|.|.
TGTGCCAGCAGTTTAAGTATAGGTGAGACCCAGTACTTC
CASSLSIGETQYF
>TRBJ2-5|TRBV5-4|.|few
TGTGCCAGCAGCAACCAAGAGACCCAGTACTTC
CASSNQETQYF
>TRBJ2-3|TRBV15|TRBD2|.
TGTGCCACCAGCAGGGGACTAGCGGGAACCACAGATACGCAGTATTTT
CATSRGLAGTTDTQYF
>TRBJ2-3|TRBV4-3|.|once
TGCGCCAGCAGCCTCGCCTACTTCACAGATACGCAGTATTTT
CASSLAYFTDTQYF
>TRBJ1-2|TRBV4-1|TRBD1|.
TGCGCCAGCAGCCAAGTAGAGACAGGGCACTATGGCTACACCTTC
CASSQVETGHYGYTF
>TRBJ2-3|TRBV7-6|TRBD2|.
TGTGCCAGCAGCCCCCGGACTAGCGGGAGTTCAGATACGCAGTATTTT
CASSPRTSGSSDTQYF
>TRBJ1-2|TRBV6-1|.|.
TGTGCCAGCAGTGAATCCCGTACAGGGCTCTATGGCTACACCTTC
CASSESRTGLYGYTF
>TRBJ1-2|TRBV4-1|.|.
TGCGCCAGCAGCCAGTCTAACTATGGCTACACCTTC
CASSQSNYGYTF
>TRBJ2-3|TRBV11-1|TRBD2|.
TGTGCCAGCAGCTTAGAACTAGCGGGAGGAGCTACGCAGTATTTT
CASSLELAGGATQYF
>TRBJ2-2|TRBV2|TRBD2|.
TGTGCCAGCAGTGACCTAGCGGGGGGTATCGGGGAGCTGTTTTTT
CASSDLAGGIGELFF
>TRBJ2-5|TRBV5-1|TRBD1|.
TGCGCCAGCAGTCCCGGGACAGGCAACCAAGAGACCCAGTACTTC
CASSPGTGNQETQYF